The 21 T cell receptor beta chains below all came from one sample that was sequenced in a study of Ad26.COV2.S vaccination and SARS-CoV-2 variants. The assay was immunoSEQ multiplex PCR, and TCRdb's table has in-frame clones only and misses some. The table lists about 250,000 clones, roughly 89% of them singletons, with roughly 3% in the top ten. Stated treatment: around 19 received Ad26.COV2.S at low or high dose, single or two shots; several received placebo; per-sample allocation not given. It was on day 63 after the first vaccine or placebo injection that samples were taken. The material was peripheral blood, obtained in a trial of Ad26.COV2.S vaccine versus placebo. The receptors stem from a person aged 18-65 years who received the Ad26.COV2.S COVID-19 vaccine or a placebo.

V and J are TRBV5-4 and TRBJ2-3; 7 bases are shared with TRBD2. This CDR3 has 15 amino acids. In germline, CDR1 is SGHNT, CDR2 YYREEE (reference sequence). V lost 0 bases and J lost 5; bases outside the gene matches: 6. The chain's CDR3 is CASSLGLATIDTQYF. The CDR3 nucleotides are TGTGCCAGCAGCTTGGGACTAGCAACTATAGATACGCAGTATTTT.

The V gene is TRBV7-8, the J gene TRBJ1-4, with D unclear. The CDR3 covers 13 residues. Germline V CDR1 and CDR2: SGHVS, FQNEAQ. Trimming pared 2 bases from V and 1 base from J, leaving 2 bases between. CDR3 region: CASSLLTNEKLFF. In nucleotides, the CDR3 is TGTGCCAGCAGCTTATTAACTAATGAAAAACTGTTTTTT.

J is TRBJ1-5 and V is TRBV10-2; 7 nucleotides agree with TRBD1. The germline V gene has CDR1 WSHSY and CDR2 SAAADI. This CDR3 has 15 amino acids. The V and J ends lost 9 bases and 0 bases, in that order; junction bases with no gene match: 8. CDR3 in amino acids: CASRQGGGSNQPQHF. CDR3 coding DNA: TGCGCCAGTCGACAGGGCGGCGGTAGCAATCAGCCCCAGCATTTT.

In this sample, this clone turned up once. The V gene is TRBV9, the J gene TRBJ1-5, with 9 bases matching TRBD1. CDR1 and CDR2 from the germline V gene are SGDLS and YYNGEE. Unmatched junction bases numbered 12, after V lost 3 bases and J lost 2 bases. CDR3 length equals 18 residues. CDR3 DNA: TGTGCCAGCAGCGCCCCCCTTGGGGACAGGGAGGGCAATCAGCCCCAGCATTTT. Its translation: CASSAPLGDREGNQPQHF.

This clone was picked up one time. The chain has TRBV4-1 and TRBJ1-5; D not resolved. The CDR3 runs to 14 residues. Germline values: CDR1 MGHRA, CDR2 YSYEKL. V lost 1 base and J 6 bases, leaving 10 bases between the germline ends. The CDR3 nucleotides are TGCGCCAGCAGCCAAGGGATAGTGGGTCAGCCCCAGCATTTT. Its translation is CASSQGIVGQPQHF.

The chain couples TRBV18 to TRBJ2-1, with D unclear. The germline gives CDR1 KGHSH, CDR2 LQKENI. Trimming pared 6 bases from V and 6 bases from J, leaving 9 bases between. CDR3 length: 12 amino acids. The CDR3 spells CASSQGSNEQFF. In DNA, the CDR3 is TGTGCCAGCTCCCAAGGAAGCAATGAGCAGTTCTTC.

The V gene is TRBV7-3, the J gene TRBJ2-7, with D uncertain. Germline-derived CDR1 and CDR2 are SGHTA and FQGTGA. This CDR3 comprises 13 residues. The V and J ends lost 6 bases and 5 bases respectively, with 14 bases between them. CDR3 sequence: CASRLGPRDEQYV. CDR3 in DNA: TGTGCCAGCAGGTTGGGCCCTCGGGACGAGCAGTACGTC.

The chain recombines TRBV5-6 with TRBJ2-7, with 7 bases lining up with TRBD2. The CDR3 is 17 residues long. CDR1 and CDR2 (germline): SGHDT, YYEEEE. V dropped 2 bases and J dropped 2; count of bases not matched to a gene: 13. The CDR3 is CASSFRGSAGEAYEQYV. For the CDR3, the DNA is TGTGCCAGCAGCTTTAGGGGTTCTGCGGGAGAAGCCTACGAGCAGTACGTC.

This rearrangement joins TRBV6-2 or TRBV6-3 to TRBJ1-5; 10 nucleotides align to TRBD1. Unmatched junction bases numbered 10, after V lost 2 bases and J lost 0 bases. Germline V gene sequence: CDR1 MNHEY, CDR2 SVGEGT. This CDR3 comprises 19 residues. The CDR3 protein is CASSYDDRGPDYSNQPQHF. The CDR3 bases are TGTGCCAGCAGTTACGATGACAGGGGGCCAGATTATAGCAATCAGCCCCAGCATTTT.

This chain uses TRBV9 with TRBJ2-5; D might be TRBD1 or TRBD2, each matching 5 bases. Trimming removed 4 bases at V and 5 bases at J, with 12 bases between. Germline CDR1 is SGDLS and CDR2 is YYNGEE. The CDR3 runs to 13 residues. CDR3 region: CASSSGTGETQYF. The CDR3, as DNA: TGTGCCAGCAGCTCCGGGACGGGGGAGACCCAGTACTTC. The full variable domain, with the rest looked up from reference TRBV9 and TRBJ2-5, is DSGVTQTPKHLITATGQRVTLRCSPRSGDLSVYWYQQSLDQGLQFLIQYYNGEERAKGNILERFSAQQFPDLHSELNLSSLELGDSALYFCASSSGTGETQYFGPGTRLLVL.

The chain has TRBV7-9 and TRBJ2-7, with no clear D. The V gene's germline CDR1 is SEHNR and CDR2 FQNEAQ (reference sequence). Trimming pared 1 base from V and 3 bases from J, leaving 7 bases between. CDR3 length: 13 residues. The CDR3 coding sequence is TGTGCCAGCAGCTTAGGGGGTCGCTACGAGCAGTACGTC. Protein: CASSLGGRYEQYV.

This clone was recorded only once. V and J are TRBV30 and TRBJ1-5, with D perhaps TRBD1 (5 bases). The CDR3 length is 14 residues. Trimming shortened V by 1 base and J by 3 bases, and 10 bases separated the two germline ends. Germline V gene sequence: CDR1 GTSNPN, CDR2 SVGIG (reference sequence). The CDR3 coding sequence is TGTGCCTGGAGTGCGGGTGGGACCAATCAGCCCCAGCATTTT. It codes for CAWSAGGTNQPQHF.

The gene calls are TRBV7-3 and TRBJ2-2, with 7 bases aligning to TRBD2. The CDR3 loop spans 17 amino acids. Germline CDR1 and CDR2: SGHTA and FQGTGA. V gave up 1 base and J gave up 3 bases; unmatched junction bases: 8. CDR3 sequence (DNA): TGTGCCAGCAGCTTAATCCCGACTAGCAGAGACACCGGGGAGCTGTTTTTT. It yields the protein CASSLIPTSRDTGELFF.

J is TRBJ2-6 and V is TRBV5-6; maybe TRBD2 (5 bases). The CDR3 has 18 amino acids. Germline CDR1 is SGHDT and CDR2 is YYEEEE. V lost 1 base, J lost 2 bases, and 16 bases lay in between. CDR3 in DNA: TGTGCCAGCAGCTTGAGTTGGCGGGCTTTTGCTGGGGCCAACGTCCTGACTTTC. As protein: CASSLSWRAFAGANVLTF.

This chain uses TRBV2 with TRBJ1-6, with 9 bases that match TRBD1. The CDR3 covers 15 residues. V dropped 5 bases and J dropped 8; count of bases not matched to a gene: 7. In germline, CDR1 is SNHLY, CDR2 FYNNEI. The CDR3 is CASSLRQGGHSPLHF. The CDR3 region has the DNA TGTGCCAGCAGTCTTAGACAGGGGGGTCATTCACCCCTCCACTTT.

This clone has only a few counts. The chain is built from TRBV27 and TRBJ2-7; perhaps TRBD2 as D (6 bases). Germline values: CDR1 MNHEY, CDR2 SMNVEV (reference sequence). Trimming took off 2 bases at V and 1 base at J, with 6 bases between the two ends. This CDR3 region has 13 residues. The CDR3 DNA reads as TGTGCCAGCAGTTTAGGAGGGTCCTACGAGCAGTACTTC. It specifies CASSLGGSYEQYF.

In its sample, this clone was seen a few times. This chain uses TRBV30 with TRBJ2-7; D may be TRBD1 (6 bases). Trimming cost V 2 bases and J 5 bases, with 19 bases left between them. The germline CDR1 and CDR2 sequences are GTSNPN and SVGIG (reference sequence). The CDR3 length is 15 residues. The chain's CDR3 is CAWSSSGTRRNEQYF. CDR3 nucleotide sequence: TGTGCCTGGAGTTCTTCCGGGACAAGGAGGAACGAGCAGTACTTC. The variable domain in full, completed from reference TRBV30 and TRBJ2-7, reads SQTIHQWPATLVQPVGSPLSLECTVEGTSNPNLYWYRQAAGRGLQLLFYSVGIGQISSEVPQNLSASRPQDRQFILSSKKLLLSDSGFYLCAWSSSGTRRNEQYFGPGTRLTVT.

The chain has TRBV7-8 and TRBJ2-7; 8 bases fit TRBD2. CDR1 is SGHVS and CDR2 is FQNEAQ in the germline V gene. The CDR3 extends over 15 amino acids. V was clipped by 2 bases and J by 4 bases; unmatched bases: 7. CDR3 protein: CASSLSGGARYEQYF. In DNA, the CDR3 is TGTGCCAGCAGCTTATCCGGGGGGGCTAGGTACGAGCAGTACTTC.

The chain combines TRBV7-8 with TRBJ1-5; no clear D gene. The CDR3 has 14 residues. Trimming cost V 2 bases and J 4 bases, with 9 bases left between them. CDR1 SGHVS and CDR2 FQNEAQ come from the germline V gene. This CDR3 reads CASSLIQRNQPQHF. Written as DNA, the CDR3 is TGTGCCAGCAGCTTAATACAGCGTAATCAGCCCCAGCATTTT. The full variable domain, its missing parts supplied by reference TRBV7-8 and TRBJ1-5, is GAGVSQSPRYKVAKRGQDVALRCDPISGHVSLFWYQQALGQGPEFLTYFQNEAQLDKSGLPSDRFFAERPEGSVSTLKIQRTQQEDSAVYLCASSLIQRNQPQHFGDGTRLSIL.

DNA of the CDR3: TGTGCCAGCAGCTTACGACTCCGTGTGGATTCACCCCTCCACTTT. Translated: CASSLRLRVDSPLHF. The chain carries TRBV7-9 and TRBJ1-6, with unresolved D. Trimming shortened V by 2 bases and J by 8 bases, and 13 bases separated the two germline ends. CDR1 and CDR2 (germline): SEHNR, FQNEAQ (reference sequence). The CDR3 is 15 residues long.

V gene TRBV11-2 combines with J gene TRBJ2-5, with TRBD2 identical over 7 bases. Germline V gene data show CDR1 as SGHAT and CDR2 as FQNNGV. Losses at the gene ends were 3 bases for V and 5 bases for J; bases not matched to a gene: 9. This CDR3 comprises 15 residues. The CDR3 region is CASSFQTSKGETQYF. CDR3 nucleotides: TGTGCCAGCAGCTTCCAGACTAGCAAGGGGGAGACCCAGTACTTC. Drawing the rest from reference TRBV11-2 and TRBJ2-5, the complete variable domain is EAGVAQSPRYKIIEKRQSVAFWCNPISGHATLYWYQQILGQGPKLLIQFQNNGVVDDSQLPKDRFSAERLKGVDSTLKIQPAKLEDSAVYLCASSFQTSKGETQYFGPGTRLLVL.